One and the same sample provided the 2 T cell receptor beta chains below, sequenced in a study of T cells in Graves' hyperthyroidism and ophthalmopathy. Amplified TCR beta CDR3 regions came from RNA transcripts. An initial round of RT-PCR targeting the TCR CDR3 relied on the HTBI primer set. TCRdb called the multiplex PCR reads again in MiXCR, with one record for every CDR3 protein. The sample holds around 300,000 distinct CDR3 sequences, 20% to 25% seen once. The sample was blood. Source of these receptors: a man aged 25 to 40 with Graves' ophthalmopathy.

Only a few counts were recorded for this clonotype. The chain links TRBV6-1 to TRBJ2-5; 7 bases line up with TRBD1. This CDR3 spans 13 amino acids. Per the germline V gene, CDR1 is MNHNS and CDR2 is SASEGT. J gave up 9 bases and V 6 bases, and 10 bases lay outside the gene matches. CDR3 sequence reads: CASSNPGQWAQYF. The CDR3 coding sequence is TGTGCCAGCAGCAATCCGGGACAGTGGGCCCAGTACTTC.

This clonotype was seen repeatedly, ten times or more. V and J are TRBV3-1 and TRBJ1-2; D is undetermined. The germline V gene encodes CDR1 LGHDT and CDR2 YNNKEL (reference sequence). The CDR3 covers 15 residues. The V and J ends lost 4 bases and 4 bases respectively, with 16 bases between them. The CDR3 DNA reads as TGTGCCAGCAGCCCGCCGGAGGGCAGAGCCTATGGCTACACCTTC. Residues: CASSPPEGRAYGYTF.